The 5 T cell receptor beta chains reported below all come from one sample, sequenced in a study of blood T cells in healthy people across ages. A second PCR of about 7 to 11 cycles used a sample-barcoded 5' primer and a J-beta primer mix. MiXCR was run by TCRdb on the 5' RACE reads, yielding one entry per CDR3 protein. The sample lists under 750,000 distinct CDR3 sequences; under 55% were seen once. Sequenced input: blood. Receptor source: a man of 80 years or more in good health.

This chain connects TRBV20-1 to TRBJ2-3; D is unclear. Germline assignment: CDR1 DFQATT and CDR2 SNEGSKA (reference sequence). Trimming removed 1 base at V and 2 bases at J, with 10 bases between. CDR3 length: 14 residues. CDR3 residues: CSARVSSYTDTQYF. The CDR3 bases are TGCAGTGCTAGAGTGAGCTCATACACAGATACGCAGTATTTT.

The V and J genes are TRBV7-9 and TRBJ1-2; 10 bases map to TRBD1. Germline V CDR1 and CDR2: SEHNR, FQNEAQ (reference sequence). Trimming cost V 5 bases and J 7 bases; bases outside gene matches: 13. The CDR3 is 16 residues long. The CDR3 region is CASSLGTGDSASGYTF. CDR3 bases: TGTGCCAGCAGCCTAGGGACAGGGGATTCGGCTAGTGGCTACACCTTC. The full variable domain, with the rest looked up from reference TRBV7-9 and TRBJ1-2, is DTGVSQNPRHKITKRGQNVTFRCDPISEHNRLYWYRQTLGQGPEFLTYFQNEAQLEKSRLLSDRFSAERPKGSFSTLEIQRTEQGDSAMYLCASSLGTGDSASGYTFGSGTRLTVV.

The chain has TRBV4-3 and TRBJ1-4; tentatively, D is TRBD1 (5 bases). CDR1 and CDR2 from the germline V gene are LGHNA and YSLEER. Trimming removed 0 bases at V and 8 bases at J, with 10 bases between. The CDR3 runs to 14 residues. This chain's CDR3 is CASSQDRWGEKLFF. In DNA form, the CDR3 reads TGCGCCAGCAGCCAAGACAGGTGGGGGGAAAAACTGTTTTTT.

This clonotype was counted only a few times. The chain employs TRBV27 and TRBJ2-3; D is perhaps TRBD2 (6 bases). The germline V and J ends were trimmed by 2 bases and 2 bases, with 8 bases remaining between them. The CDR3 loop spans 14 amino acids. Germline loops: CDR1 MNHEY, CDR2 SMNVEV (reference sequence). The CDR3 loop reads CASSLADYTDTQYF. Written as DNA, the CDR3 is TGTGCCAGCAGTTTAGCGGACTACACAGATACGCAGTATTTT.

This clonotype was recorded a few times. This chain links TRBV29-1 with TRBJ2-2; the D gene is possibly TRBD1 (5 bases). Germline-derived CDR1 and CDR2 are SQVTM and ANQGSEA. The CDR3 is made up of 13 amino acids. V was trimmed by 5 bases and J by 8 bases, leaving 15 bases between them. The DNA for the CDR3 is TGCAGCGTTTTGGGGCCGAGTACGGGGGAGCTGTTTTTT. Protein sequence: CSVLGPSTGELFF.